The next 30 T cell receptor beta chains were all read from a single sample in a study of CD8+CD57+ T cells in acquired aplastic anemia (dated by TCRdb to 2016 to 2019). The listed sequencing device is Illumina HiSeq 2000. Genomic DNA served as template for TCR beta VDJ combination and CDR3 sequence profiling. In TCRdb, the public reads were trimmed at Q25 with fastp and aligned with MiXCR, with productive beta chains retained. Merged by CDR3 protein, the rows form single entries marked with the most common genes and DNA. In this sample the table shows 150,000 to 200,000 distinct CDR3 sequences, around 45% of which occur a single time. The ten largest clones add up to about 1.1% of the sample. Material for sequencing was sorted CD4+, CD8+, or CD8+CD57+ T cells (not recorded which) from PBMCs. All receptors derive from a human donor in good health.

The chain is built from TRBV19 and TRBJ1-5; 7 bases agree with TRBD1. CDR1 LNHDA and CDR2 SQIVND come from the germline V gene (reference sequence). V was pared by 3 bases and J by 5 bases, with 7 bases of the junction left unmatched. The CDR3 loop spans 15 amino acids. The CDR3 sequence is CASSMGTAFHQPQHF. The CDR3 DNA follows: TGTGCCAGTAGTATGGGGACAGCGTTCCATCAGCCCCAGCATTTT.

The chain links TRBV20-1 to TRBJ1-3, with D perhaps TRBD1 (5 bases). Germline values: CDR1 DFQATT, CDR2 SNEGSKA (reference sequence). V lost 6 bases and J lost 0, with 15 bases in between. CDR3 size: 15 residues. The CDR3 region is CSASPGPTSGNTIYF. The CDR3 nucleotides read TGCAGTGCAAGTCCGGGACCGACCTCTGGAAACACCATATATTTT.

This clonotype was detected many times. The V and J genes are TRBV12-5 and TRBJ1-5; perhaps TRBD1 as D (6 bases). The germline V gene has CDR1 LGHNT and CDR2 FRNRAP. There are 15 residues in the CDR3. The V gene lost 5 bases and the J gene lost 7 bases, with 18 bases spanning the gap. The CDR3 reads CASGMGAGASQPQHF. The CDR3 DNA is TGTGCTAGTGGTATGGGGGCAGGGGCGTCCCAGCCCCAGCATTTT.

As DNA, the CDR3 is TGTGCCATCAGTGAGTCGAGTGATAGTCTCTATTCCTCACCCCTCCACTTT. This sequence encodes CAISESSDSLYSSPLHF. The V gene is TRBV10-3, the J gene TRBJ1-6; the D is unclear. V lost 0 bases, J lost 10 bases, and 19 bases lay in between. Germline assignment: CDR1 ENHRY and CDR2 SYGVKD. The CDR3 totals 17 residues.

This clonotype has at least ten counts. The chain recombines TRBV6-5 with TRBJ1-1; D call uncertain. Germline V gene data show CDR1 as MNHEY and CDR2 as SVGAGI. The CDR3 is made up of 12 amino acids. The ends were cut back, 0 bases at V and 1 base at J, with 0 bases in the middle. CDR3 coding DNA: TGTGCCAGCAGTTACTCGAACACTGAAGCTTTCTTT. As protein: CASSYSNTEAFF.

This clonotype was counted at least ten times. The V call is TRBV7-3, the J call TRBJ2-2; D remains unclear. V was pared by 8 bases and J by 1 base, with 11 bases between. The CDR3 contains 14 residues. Germline CDR1 is SGHTA and CDR2 is FQGTGA. In DNA form, the CDR3 reads TGTGCCAGCCGCCGAAATTGGAACACCGGGGAGCTGTTTTTT. This encodes CASRRNWNTGELFF.

This clonotype turned up a few times. CDR3 residues: CASSEDSYTEAFF. The CDR3 nucleotides read TGTGCCAGCAGCGAGGACAGCTACACTGAAGCTTTCTTT. The rearrangement links TRBV5-5 to TRBJ1-1, with D possibly TRBD1 on 6 matching bases. The ends were cut back, 4 bases at V and 3 bases at J, with 10 bases in the middle. The CDR3 has 13 amino acids. CDR1 and CDR2 (germline): SGHKS, YYEKEE (reference sequence).

The chain links TRBV10-3 to TRBJ2-2, with 8 positions matching TRBD1. The J segment lost 7 bases and the V segment lost 9 bases, leaving 1 base of the junction unmatched. This CDR3 region has 11 residues. Germline V gives CDR1 ENHRY, CDR2 SYGVKD. The CDR3 bases are TGTGCCATAGGACAGGGCGGGGAGCTGTTTTTT. As protein: CAIGQGGELFF.

The V gene is TRBV7-8, the J gene TRBJ2-7; 9 positions match TRBD1. CDR1 SGHVS and CDR2 FQNEAQ come from the germline V gene. The trim removed 3 bases at V and 3 bases at J, leaving 15 bases unmatched. The CDR3 loop spans 18 amino acids. In DNA form, the CDR3 reads TGTGCCAGCAGCTTTGGAGTGCCTGAGGGACAGGGAGACTACGAGCAGTACTTC. Its translation is CASSFGVPEGQGDYEQYF.

The V call is TRBV29-1, the J call TRBJ2-3, with D unclear. Deletions cut 6 bases from V and 3 bases from J, with 16 bases between. Germline V gene lookup returns CDR1 SQVTM and CDR2 ANQGSEA. The CDR3 is made up of 14 amino acids. The CDR3, as DNA: TGCAGCGTAGTTCCGGCTAAGTTTACAGATACGCAGTATTTT. Protein product: CSVVPAKFTDTQYF.

About this clonotype itself: This may stem from a read error, because a much larger clone lies one nucleotide away. The J gene is TRBJ2-4, the V gene TRBV10-1; 8 bases line up with TRBD1. This CDR3 region has 18 residues. The V gene end was trimmed by 6 bases and the J gene end by 0 bases; junction bases not matched to a gene: 13. The germline V gene encodes CDR1 WNHNN and CDR2 SYGVQD (reference sequence). CDR3 sequence: CASRATGDLHIAKNIQYF. The CDR3 bases are TGCGCCAGCAGAGCGACAGGGGATCTCCATATAGCCAAAAACATTCAGTACTTC.

This clonotype was seen once. The chain recombines TRBV7-3 with TRBJ2-7; D call uncertain. Germline loops: CDR1 SGHTA, CDR2 FQGTGA. This CDR3 contains 12 residues. Deletions cut 5 bases from V and 5 bases from J, with 10 bases between. CDR3 sequence: CASSPARDEQYF. The CDR3 bases are TGTGCCAGCAGCCCAGCTAGGGACGAGCAGTACTTC.

This clonotype was found a few times. The V call is TRBV30, the J call TRBJ1-2, with no clear D. Germline assignment: CDR1 GTSNPN and CDR2 SVGIG (reference sequence). This CDR3 is 11 amino acids long. Trimming pared 0 bases from V and 6 bases from J, leaving 5 bases between. The CDR3 sequence is CAWSVRDGYTF. CDR3 in DNA: TGTGCCTGGAGTGTACGAGATGGCTACACCTTC. The entire variable domain, with the rest obtained from reference TRBV30 and TRBJ1-2, is as follows: SQTIHQWPATLVQPVGSPLSLECTVEGTSNPNLYWYRQAAGRGLQLLFYSVGIGQISSEVPQNLSASRPQDRQFILSSKKLLLSDSGFYLCAWSVRDGYTFGSGTRLTVV.

This chain joins TRBV7-9 and TRBJ1-4; TRBD1 matches at 11 bases. Looked up from germline, CDR1 is SEHNR and CDR2 is FQNEAQ (reference sequence). V lost 3 bases to trimming and J lost 5 bases; unmatched junction nucleotides: 8. The length of the CDR3 is 17 residues. CDR3 coding DNA: TGTGCCAGCAGCTTTAGGACAGGGGGCAGGTCGAATGAAAAACTGTTTTTT. This sequence encodes CASSFRTGGRSNEKLFF. The complete variable domain, with remaining parts taken from reference TRBV7-9 and TRBJ1-4, reads DTGVSQNPRHKITKRGQNVTFRCDPISEHNRLYWYRQTLGQGPEFLTYFQNEAQLEKSRLLSDRFSAERPKGSFSTLEIQRTEQGDSAMYLCASSFRTGGRSNEKLFFGSGTQLSVL.

The chain has TRBV19 and TRBJ1-2; TRBD1 is a possible D gene (5 bases). Germline lookup yields CDR1 LNHDA and CDR2 SQIVND (reference sequence). The CDR3 runs to 13 residues. V lost 3 bases and J 8 bases, leaving 13 bases between the germline ends. The CDR3 region is CASSISGARGYTF. The CDR3 DNA reads as TGTGCCAGTAGTATCTCCGGGGCAAGGGGCTACACCTTC.

This clonotype was seen many times. This chain connects TRBV27 to TRBJ1-6; the D gene is possibly TRBD1 (6 bases). CDR1 is MNHEY and CDR2 is SMNVEV in the germline V gene (reference sequence). CDR3 length: 14 residues. Trimming shortened V by 6 bases and J by 11 bases, and 17 bases separated the two germline ends. For the CDR3, the DNA is TGTGCCAGCAGACAGCTGGGGGCCGCCCCACCCCTCCACTTT. Translating it yields CASRQLGAAPPLHF.

The V call is TRBV7-9, the J call TRBJ1-2, with D uncertain. Germline assignment: CDR1 SEHNR and CDR2 FQNEAQ (reference sequence). This CDR3 spans 12 amino acids. Trimming stripped 0 bases from V and 7 bases from J, with 6 bases between. The CDR3: CASSLAGSGYTF. CDR3 sequence (DNA): TGTGCCAGCAGCTTAGCGGGGAGTGGCTACACCTTC.

As DNA, the CDR3 is TGTGCCAGCAGCCGGGGCGGGACTTACACCGGGGAGCTGTTTTTT. Translating gives CASSRGGTYTGELFF. The chain joins TRBV7-2 to TRBJ2-2, with D possibly TRBD2 on 6 matching bases. The germline V gene has CDR1 SGHTA and CDR2 FQGNSA. The CDR3 sequence is 15 residues long. V was clipped by 5 bases and J by 3 bases, with 13 bases between them.

This clonotype was seen a handful of times. The chain uses TRBV20-1 and TRBJ2-6; D remains ambiguous. Looked up from germline, CDR1 is DFQATT and CDR2 is SNEGSKA (reference sequence). This CDR3 is 15 amino acids long. V lost 6 bases to trimming and J lost 0 bases, with 12 bases between them. CDR3 in DNA: TGCAGTGCCCGGCACGCCGGCTCTGGGGCCAACGTCCTGACTTTC. It is translated as CSARHAGSGANVLTF.

This clonotype has at least ten counts. This rearrangement joins TRBV20-1 to TRBJ1-5; D remains unclear. Germline V gives CDR1 DFQATT, CDR2 SNEGSKA (reference sequence). The germline V and J ends were trimmed by 0 bases and 4 bases, with 13 bases remaining between them. The CDR3 length is 15 residues. The CDR3, as DNA: TGCAGTGCTAGAGAGATCGGGTGGGGAAATCAGCCCCAGCATTTT. Residues: CSAREIGWGNQPQHF.

This clonotype was recorded many times. Its ends do not fully match the called genes, so a read error is possible. This chain joins TRBV19 and TRBJ1-1; D perhaps matches TRBD1 (5 bases). The CDR3 runs 14 residues. Germline CDR1 is LNHDA and CDR2 is SQIVND (reference sequence). The CDR3 here is CASSRLPSGTQLLF. CDR3 coding DNA: TGTGCCAGTTCTCGTTTACCGTCCGGGACCCAACTTTTATTT. Complete variable domain (other parts from reference TRBV19 and TRBJ1-1): DGGITQSPKYLFRKEGQNVTLSCEQNLNHDAMYWYRQDPGQGLRLIYYSQIVNDFQKGDIAEGYSVSREKKESFPLTVTSAQKNPTAFYLCASSRLPSGTQLLFGQGTRLTVV.

The chain has TRBV20-1 and TRBJ2-3; D is unresolved. V lost 3 bases to trimming and J lost 4 bases, with 8 bases between them. Looked up from germline, CDR1 is DFQATT and CDR2 is SNEGSKA (reference sequence). The CDR3 covers 12 residues. The CDR3 DNA is TGCAGTGCTAGTTTAGCTTCAGATACGCAGTATTTT. Its protein is CSASLASDTQYF.

The chain combines TRBV10-3 with TRBJ1-6; TRBD1 matches at 8 bases. The trim removed 4 bases at V and 5 bases at J, leaving 1 base unmatched. CDR3 length: 14 residues. Germline V lookup: CDR1 ENHRY, CDR2 SYGVKD. The CDR3 DNA is TGTGCCATCAGTGCGACAGGGGATAATTCACCCCTCCACTTT. This encodes CAISATGDNSPLHF.

This clonotype was seen more than once but under ten times. The V gene is TRBV28, the J gene TRBJ2-7; unclear D gene. Between the trimmed V and J ends, which lost 7 bases and 7 bases, there was a span of 11 bases. This CDR3 contains 11 residues. CDR1 is MDHEN, CDR2 SYDVKM, per germline. CDR3 amino acids: CASNLSGEQYF. For the CDR3, the DNA is TGTGCCAGCAACCTCTCTGGGGAGCAGTACTTC.

This chain links TRBV20-1 with TRBJ1-2; no firm D call. From germline, CDR1 is DFQATT and CDR2 SNEGSKA (reference sequence). V was trimmed by 8 bases and J by 3 bases, leaving 4 bases between them. This CDR3 comprises 9 residues. As DNA, the CDR3 is TGCAGTCCTGACTATGGCTACACCTTC. Protein: CSPDYGYTF.

V and J are TRBV10-3 and TRBJ2-5; 8 nucleotides match TRBD1. Per the germline V gene, CDR1 is ENHRY and CDR2 is SYGVKD. This CDR3 is 16 amino acids long. The J segment lost 5 bases and the V segment lost 7 bases, leaving 15 bases of the junction unmatched. This CDR3 reads CAINDRGDRDGETQYF. The CDR3 region has the DNA TGTGCCATCAACGACAGGGGCGACCGTGACGGGGAGACCCAGTACTTC.

The chain carries TRBV19 and TRBJ2-7; the match to TRBD1 covers 9 bases. Germline V gene sequence: CDR1 LNHDA, CDR2 SQIVND (reference sequence). This CDR3 spans 15 amino acids. V dropped 6 bases and J dropped 1; count of bases not matched to a gene: 7. CDR3 DNA sequence: TGTGCCAGTAGCCGCGGGGGACAGGGTTCCTACGAGCAGTACTTC. This sequence encodes CASSRGGQGSYEQYF.

This clonotype occurred many times. This chain links TRBV5-8 with TRBJ1-1; D unresolved. CDR1 is SGHTS, CDR2 YDEGEE, per germline. This CDR3 has 12 amino acids. V lost 2 bases and J lost 8, with 10 bases in between. Here the CDR3 DNA reads TGTGCCAGCAGCTTTTGGACGGGGGAAGCTTTCTTT. Translated, it gives CASSFWTGEAFF.

This clonotype was seen at least ten times. The chain employs TRBV6-1 and TRBJ1-2, with D unresolved. CDR3 length: 14 amino acids. Germline V gene data show CDR1 as MNHNS and CDR2 as SASEGT. Deletions cut 1 base from V and 1 base from J, with 7 bases between. The CDR3 DNA follows: TGTGCCAGCAGTGAAGAGGTCGGTAACTATGGCTACACCTTC. Translating it yields CASSEEVGNYGYTF.

This clonotype was found a few times. V gene TRBV2 combines with J gene TRBJ1-2; no firm D call. The V gene lost 1 base and the J gene lost 3 bases, with 3 bases spanning the gap. Germline CDR1 reads SNHLY; CDR2 reads FYNNEI. This CDR3 region has 12 residues. CDR3 loop: CASSEGDYGYTF. The CDR3 nucleotides are TGTGCCAGCAGTGAAGGTGACTATGGCTACACCTTC.